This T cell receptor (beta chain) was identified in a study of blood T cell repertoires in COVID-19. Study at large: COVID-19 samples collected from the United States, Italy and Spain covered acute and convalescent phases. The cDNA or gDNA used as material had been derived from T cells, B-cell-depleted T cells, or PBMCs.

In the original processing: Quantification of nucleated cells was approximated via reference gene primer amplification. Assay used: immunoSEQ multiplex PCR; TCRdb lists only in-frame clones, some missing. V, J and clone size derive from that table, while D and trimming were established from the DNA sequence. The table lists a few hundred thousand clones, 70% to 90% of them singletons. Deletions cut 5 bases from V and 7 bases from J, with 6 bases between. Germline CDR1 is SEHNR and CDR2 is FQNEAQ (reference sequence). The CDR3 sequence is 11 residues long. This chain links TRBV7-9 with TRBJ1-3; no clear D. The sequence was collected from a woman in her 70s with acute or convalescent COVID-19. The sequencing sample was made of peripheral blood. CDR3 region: CASSAENTIYF. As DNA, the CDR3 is TGTGCCAGCAGCGCTGAGAACACCATATATTTT.